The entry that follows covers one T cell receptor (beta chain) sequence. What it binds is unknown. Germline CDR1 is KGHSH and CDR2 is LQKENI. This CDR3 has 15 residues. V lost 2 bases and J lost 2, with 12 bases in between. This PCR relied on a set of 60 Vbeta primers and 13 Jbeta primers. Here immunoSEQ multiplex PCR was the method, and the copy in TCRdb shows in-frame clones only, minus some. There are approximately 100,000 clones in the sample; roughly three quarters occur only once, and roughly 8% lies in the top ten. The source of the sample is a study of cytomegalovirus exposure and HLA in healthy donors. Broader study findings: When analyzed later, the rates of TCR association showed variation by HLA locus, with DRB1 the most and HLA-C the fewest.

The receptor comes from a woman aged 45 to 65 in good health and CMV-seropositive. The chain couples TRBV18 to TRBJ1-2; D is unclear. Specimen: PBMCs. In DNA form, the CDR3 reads TGTGCCAGCTCACCAGGCCCCCCACCCAACTATGGCTACACCTTC. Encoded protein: CASSPGPPPNYGYTF.